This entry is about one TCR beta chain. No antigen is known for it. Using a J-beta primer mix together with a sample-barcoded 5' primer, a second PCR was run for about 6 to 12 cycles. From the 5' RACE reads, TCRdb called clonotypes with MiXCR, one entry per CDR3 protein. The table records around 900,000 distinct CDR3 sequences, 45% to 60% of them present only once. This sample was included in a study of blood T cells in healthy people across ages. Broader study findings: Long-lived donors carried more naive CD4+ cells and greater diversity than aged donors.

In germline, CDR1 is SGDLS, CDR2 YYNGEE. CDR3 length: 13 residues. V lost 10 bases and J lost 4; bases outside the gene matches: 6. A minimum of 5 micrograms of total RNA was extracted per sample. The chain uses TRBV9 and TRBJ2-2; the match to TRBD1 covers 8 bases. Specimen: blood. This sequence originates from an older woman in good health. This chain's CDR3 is CAGQGEATGELFF. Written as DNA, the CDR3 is TGTGCCGGACAGGGAGAAGCCACCGGGGAGCTGTTTTTT.